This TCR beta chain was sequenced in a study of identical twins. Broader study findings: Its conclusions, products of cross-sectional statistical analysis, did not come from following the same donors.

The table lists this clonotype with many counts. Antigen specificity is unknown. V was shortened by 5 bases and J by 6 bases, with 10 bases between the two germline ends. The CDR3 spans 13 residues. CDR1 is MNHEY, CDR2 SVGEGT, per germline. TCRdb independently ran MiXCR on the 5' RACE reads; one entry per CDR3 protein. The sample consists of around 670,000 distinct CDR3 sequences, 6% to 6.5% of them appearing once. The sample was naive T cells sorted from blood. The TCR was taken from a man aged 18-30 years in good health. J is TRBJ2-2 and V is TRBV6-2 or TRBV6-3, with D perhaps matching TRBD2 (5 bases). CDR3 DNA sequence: TGTGCCAGCAGTGGACTCCTCTCCGGGGAGCTGTTTTTT. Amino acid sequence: CASSGLLSGELFF.